The clone carrying this T cell receptor (beta chain) has a handful of counts. Its specificity is unknown. This CDR3 contains 17 residues. The germline CDR1 and CDR2 sequences are ENHRY and SYGVKD. The trim removed 0 bases at V and 4 bases at J, leaving 5 bases unmatched. The PCR made use of 60 Vbeta and 13 Jbeta primers. Profiled with immunoSEQ multiplex PCR; TCRdb holds only in-frame clones, not every one. The sample includes 70,000 to 80,000 clones, roughly four fifths of them seen just once. The data are from a study of cytomegalovirus exposure and HLA in healthy donors. Study-level results: Sequencing depth across donors, presence/absence analyses assumed, was roughly uniform.

The source material was PBMCs. V usage is TRBV10-3 and J usage is TRBJ1-5; TRBD1 matches at 11 bases. This receptor was identified in a man aged 18 to 30 in good health and CMV-seronegative. The CDR3 DNA reads TGTGCCATCAGTGAGTCCAAGGGACAGGGGGTTAATCAGCCCCAGCATTTT. Its translation is CAISESKGQGVNQPQHF.